The 20 T cell receptor beta chains listed next were all sequenced from one sample in a study of OX40 agonist ivuxolimab in advanced cancers. The library came from the immunoSEQ multiplex PCR assay. In its TCRdb copy, this immuneACCESS table keeps in-frame sequences only and misses some clones. Where compared with another copy, unresolved V genes explain less than half of these, and the others have no known cause. The sample yields some 30,000 clones; 85% to 95% were counted once. Approximately 9% of the sample comes from the top ten. The starting material was CD4+ or CD8+ T cells sorted from blood, obtained in a trial of the OX40 agonist ivuxolimab. The receptors stem from an adult with an advanced solid tumor such as melanoma, head and neck, liver or kidney cancer.

This clone was found once. CDR3 amino acids: CASRGGAGNPNTGELFF. In DNA form, the CDR3 reads TGTGCCAGCAGGGGGGGAGCGGGTAACCCGAACACCGGGGAGCTGTTTTTT. The chain is built from TRBV5-8 and TRBJ2-2, with D maybe TRBD2 (6 bases). Trimming removed 5 bases at V and 0 bases at J, with 17 bases between. This CDR3 spans 17 amino acids. CDR1 SGHTS and CDR2 YDEGEE come from the germline V gene.

J is TRBJ2-7 and V is TRBV4-1; 8 nucleotides agree with TRBD2. This CDR3 is built from 17 residues. V trimming: 1 base; J trimming: 3 bases; junction bases outside the gene matches: 11. Germline V CDR1 and CDR2: MGHRA, YSYEKL. CDR3 in DNA: TGCGCCAGCAGCCAAGTACCCCCGGGACTAGGAGGCTACGAGCAGTACTTC. It specifies CASSQVPPGLGGYEQYF.

About this clone itself: The germline gene is not matched at one end of the junction; a read error may be the cause. V is TRBV11-2 and J is TRBJ2-1, with D possibly TRBD2 on 7 matching bases. Germline loops: CDR1 SGHAT, CDR2 FQNNGV. The CDR3 covers 17 residues. Here the CDR3 reads CASSLEGGSPSYNEQFF. Written as DNA, the CDR3 is TGTGCCAGCAGCCTAGAGGGGGGGAGTCCCTCCTACAATGAGCAGTTCTTC.

This chain connects TRBV21-1 to TRBJ2-2; TRBD2, the table's D call, lacks a check against the DNA. TRBV21-1 is listed as a pseudogene. The CDR3 consists of 15 residues. The DNA of the CDR3 is TGTGCCCCAGTCCGGGGGGCCTGGGACACCGGGGAGCTGTTTTTT. This codes for CAPVRGAWDTGELFF.

This rearrangement joins TRBV19 to TRBJ2-7; maybe TRBD1 (5 bases). CDR1 is LNHDA and CDR2 is SQIVND in the germline V gene (reference sequence). Trimming stripped 3 bases from V and 4 bases from J, with 19 bases between. The CDR3 runs to 16 residues. CDR3 in DNA: TGTGCCAGTAGTATGTCTTCCCAGGGAATACTATACGAGCAGTACTTC. As protein: CASSMSSQGILYEQYF.

This rearrangement joins TRBV9 to TRBJ1-2; D not resolved. The germline gives CDR1 SGDLS, CDR2 YYNGEE. Trimming shortened V by 4 bases and J by 2 bases, and 3 bases separated the two germline ends. CDR3 size: 11 residues. CDR3 sequence reads: CASSSNYGYTF. As DNA, the CDR3 is TGTGCCAGCAGCTCCAACTATGGCTACACCTTC.

The chain has TRBV4-3 and TRBJ1-5; D may be TRBD1 (5 bases). CDR3 length equals 13 residues. Germline V CDR1 and CDR2: LGHNA, YSLEER. Trimming took off 4 bases at V and 8 bases at J, with 12 bases between the two ends. The CDR3 reads CASSLAVGEPQHF. CDR3 sequence (DNA): TGCGCCAGCAGCCTGGCTGTGGGGGAGCCCCAGCATTTT.

J is TRBJ2-2 and V is TRBV29-1; no clear D gene. The CDR3 is 11 amino acids. The germline V gene has CDR1 SQVTM and CDR2 ANQGSEA. With 6 bases removed from V and 1 base from J, the gap between germline ends came to 3 bases. In DNA, the CDR3 is TGCAGCGTAGGGAACACCGGGGAGCTGTTTTTT. Its protein product is CSVGNTGELFF.

This chain joins TRBV15 and TRBJ2-7; 7 bases fit TRBD2. The CDR3 runs 15 residues. V dropped 0 bases and J dropped 1; count of bases not matched to a gene: 3. Germline-derived CDR1 and CDR2 are LNHNV and YYDKDF (reference sequence). In DNA, the CDR3 is TGTGCCACCAGCAGAGATCGGGGGGATTCCTACGAGCAGTACTTC. This encodes CATSRDRGDSYEQYF.

The chain carries TRBV6-5 and TRBJ2-2; D gene uncertain. CDR3 length: 16 amino acids. V was clipped by 4 bases and J by 6 bases, with 18 bases between them. Germline CDR1 MNHEY, CDR2 SVGAGI. CDR3 sequence reads: CASSCLTILRAGELFF. For the CDR3, the DNA is TGTGCCAGCAGTTGCCTGACAATCCTTCGCGCCGGGGAGCTGTTTTTT.

This rearrangement joins TRBV19 to TRBJ2-6, with D possibly being TRBD1 (6 bases). V lost 8 bases to trimming and J lost 0 bases, with 8 bases between them. CDR3 length: 14 amino acids. Germline lookup yields CDR1 LNHDA and CDR2 SQIVND (reference sequence). CDR3 in DNA: TGTGCCAGTGGACAGCTCTCTGGGGCCAACGTCCTGACTTTC. This encodes CASGQLSGANVLTF. The variable domain in full, completed from reference TRBV19 and TRBJ2-6, reads DGGITQSPKYLFRKEGQNVTLSCEQNLNHDAMYWYRQDPGQGLRLIYYSQIVNDFQKGDIAEGYSVSREKKESFPLTVTSAQKNPTAFYLCASGQLSGANVLTFGAGSRLTVL.

CDR3 sequence: CASSVGSGGANEQFF. CDR3 bases: TGTGCCAGCAGCGTAGGAAGCGGGGGGGCCAATGAGCAGTTCTTC. The chain combines TRBV9 with TRBJ2-1; 10 nucleotides align to TRBD2. The J segment lost 6 bases and the V segment lost 0 bases, leaving 3 bases of the junction unmatched. The CDR3 sequence is 15 residues long. Germline loops: CDR1 SGDLS, CDR2 YYNGEE.

The CDR3 nucleotides are TGTGCCAGTAGTGTAACTAGCGCCTCCTACGAGCAGTACTTC. It translates to CASSVTSASYEQYF. The V call is TRBV19, the J call TRBJ2-7, with 7 positions matching TRBD2. There are 14 residues in the CDR3. CDR1 is LNHDA and CDR2 is SQIVND in the germline V gene (reference sequence). The junction had 4 bases not matched to a gene; V was cut back by 5 bases and J by 0 bases.

This chain uses TRBV27 with TRBJ1-4; 7 positions agree with TRBD1. CDR3 size: 14 residues. V was pared by 6 bases and J by 8 bases, with 9 bases of the junction left unmatched. Germline-derived CDR1 and CDR2 are MNHEY and SMNVEV (reference sequence). CDR3 region: CASSRGQVGEKLFF. The CDR3 nucleotides read TGTGCCAGCAGCCGCGGACAGGTGGGCGAAAAACTGTTTTTT.

The chain carries TRBV4-1 and TRBJ2-5, with 7 bases that match TRBD2. Germline CDR1 and CDR2: MGHRA and YSYEKL. The CDR3 extends over 16 amino acids. V was clipped by 3 bases and J by 5 bases; unmatched bases: 12. The CDR3, as DNA: TGCGCCAGCAGCCAGCAACCGGGACTACTTCTGGAGACCCAGTACTTC. It yields the protein CASSQQPGLLLETQYF.

This chain joins TRBV5-6 and TRBJ2-1; D is perhaps TRBD2 (5 bases). CDR1 SGHDT and CDR2 YYEEEE come from the germline V gene. Trimming removed 4 bases at V and 7 bases at J, with 12 bases between. There are 13 residues in the CDR3. Here the CDR3 reads CASSLGIGNEQFF. Written as DNA, the CDR3 is TGTGCCAGCAGCCTCGGGATCGGGAATGAGCAGTTCTTC.

A remark on this clone: The junction does not match germline at one end; this may be a read error. The CDR3 sequence: CASSEGQVGF. CDR3 in DNA: TGTGCCAGCAGTGAGGGACAGGTTGGCTTC. The V and J genes are TRBV6-6 and TRBJ1-2, with 8 bases identical to TRBD1. The CDR3 extends over 10 amino acids. Germline V CDR1 and CDR2: MNHNY, SVGAGI (reference sequence).

The J gene is TRBJ1-4, the V gene TRBV5-4, with 7 bases aligning to TRBD1. With V trimmed by 2 bases and J by 3 bases, 4 bases remained unmatched. CDR3 length: 15 amino acids. Germline V CDR1 and CDR2: SGHNT, YYREEE (reference sequence). CDR3 in amino acids: CASSFRQGANEKLFF. DNA of the CDR3: TGTGCCAGCAGCTTTAGACAGGGTGCTAATGAAAAACTGTTTTTT.

The gene calls are TRBV15 and TRBJ1-2; D call uncertain. This CDR3 spans 15 amino acids. The ends were cut back, 5 bases at V and 4 bases at J, with 17 bases in the middle. Germline-derived CDR1 and CDR2 are LNHNV and YYDKDF (reference sequence). This CDR3 reads CATSRPPLRVYGYTF. The CDR3 coding sequence is TGTGCCACCAGCCGCCCCCCCCTGCGGGTCTATGGCTACACCTTC. Looking up the rest from reference TRBV15 and TRBJ1-2 gives the full variable domain: DAMVIQNPRYQVTQFGKPVTLSCSQTLNHNVMYWYQQKSSQAPKLLFHYYDKDFNNEADTPDNFQSRRPNTSFCFLDIRSPGLGDTAMYLCATSRPPLRVYGYTFGSGTRLTVV.

This chain uses TRBV5-1 with TRBJ1-3; D ambiguous. CDR3 size: 15 residues. Trimming cost V 2 bases and J 0 bases, with 9 bases left between them. Germline V gene sequence: CDR1 SGHRS, CDR2 YFSETQ. The CDR3 is CASSLSSFSGNTIYF. The CDR3 coding sequence is TGCGCCAGCAGCTTATCCTCCTTCTCTGGAAACACCATATATTTT.